This T cell receptor beta chain was documented in a study of T cell changes during pregnancy in multiple sclerosis. Sequenced by immunoSEQ multiplex PCR; TCRdb stores in-frame clones only, minus some. The table shows about 70,000 clones, with around 90% occurring only once. The source of this sequence is a female donor in good health, enrolled as a control in a pregnancy study. Sequenced material: peripheral blood, taken in the second trimester of pregnancy.

The CDR3 sequence is CASSLLAPEQYF. The CDR3 nucleotides read TGTGCCAGCAGCCTACTAGCACCCGAGCAGTACTTC. The V call is TRBV2, the J call TRBJ2-7, with D perhaps TRBD2 (6 bases). Germline V lookup: CDR1 SNHLY, CDR2 FYNNEI. This CDR3 has 12 residues. Trimming removed 6 bases at V and 6 bases at J, with 12 bases between.